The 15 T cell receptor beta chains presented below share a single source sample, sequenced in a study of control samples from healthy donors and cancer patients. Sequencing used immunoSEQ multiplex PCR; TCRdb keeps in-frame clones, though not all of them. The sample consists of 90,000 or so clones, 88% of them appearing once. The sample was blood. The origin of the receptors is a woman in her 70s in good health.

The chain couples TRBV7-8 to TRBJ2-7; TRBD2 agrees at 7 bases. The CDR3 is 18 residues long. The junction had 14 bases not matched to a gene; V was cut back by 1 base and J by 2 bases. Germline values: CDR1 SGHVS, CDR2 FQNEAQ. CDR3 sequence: CASSLERGSPPRTYEQYF. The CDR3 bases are TGTGCCAGCAGCTTAGAACGCGGGAGCCCGCCTAGAACCTACGAGCAGTACTTC.

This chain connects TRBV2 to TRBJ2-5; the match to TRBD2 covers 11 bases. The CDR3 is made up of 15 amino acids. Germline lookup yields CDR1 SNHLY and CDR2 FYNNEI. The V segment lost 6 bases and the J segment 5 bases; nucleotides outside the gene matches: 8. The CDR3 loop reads CASSRLAGISETQYF. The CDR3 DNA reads TGTGCCAGCAGCCGACTAGCGGGAATTTCGGAGACCCAGTACTTC. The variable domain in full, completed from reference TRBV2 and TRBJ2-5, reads EPEVTQTPSHQVTQMGQEVILRCVPISNHLYFYWYRQILGQKVEFLVSFYNNEISEKSEIFDDQFSVERPDGSNFTLKIRSTKLEDSAMYFCASSRLAGISETQYFGPGTRLLVL.

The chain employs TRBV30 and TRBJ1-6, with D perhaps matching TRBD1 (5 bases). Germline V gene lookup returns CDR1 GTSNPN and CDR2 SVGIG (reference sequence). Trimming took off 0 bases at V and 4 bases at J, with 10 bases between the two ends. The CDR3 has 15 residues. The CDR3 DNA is TGTGCCTGGAGTGTACAGGCGGGGTATAATTCACCCCTCCACTTT. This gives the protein CAWSVQAGYNSPLHF.

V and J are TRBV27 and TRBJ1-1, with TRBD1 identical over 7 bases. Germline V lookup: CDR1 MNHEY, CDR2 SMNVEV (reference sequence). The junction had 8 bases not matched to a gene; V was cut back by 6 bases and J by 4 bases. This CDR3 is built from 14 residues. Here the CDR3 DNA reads TGTGCCAGCAGAACAGGGGTAAAGTTCACTGAAGCTTTCTTT. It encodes CASRTGVKFTEAFF.

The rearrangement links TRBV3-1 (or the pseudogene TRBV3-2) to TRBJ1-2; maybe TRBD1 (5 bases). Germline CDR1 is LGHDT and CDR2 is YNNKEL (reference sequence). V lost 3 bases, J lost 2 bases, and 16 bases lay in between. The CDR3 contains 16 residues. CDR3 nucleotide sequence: TGTGCCAGCAGCCACAATGCAGGGTTTGGAAACTATGGCTACACCTTC. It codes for CASSHNAGFGNYGYTF.

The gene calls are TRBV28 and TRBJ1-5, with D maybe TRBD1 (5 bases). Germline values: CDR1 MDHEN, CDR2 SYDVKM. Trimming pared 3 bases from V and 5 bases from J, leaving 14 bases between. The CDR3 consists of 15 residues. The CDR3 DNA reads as TGTGCCAGCAGTTTTGGGGCCCGGGCGGATCAGCCCCAGCATTTT. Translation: CASSFGARADQPQHF.

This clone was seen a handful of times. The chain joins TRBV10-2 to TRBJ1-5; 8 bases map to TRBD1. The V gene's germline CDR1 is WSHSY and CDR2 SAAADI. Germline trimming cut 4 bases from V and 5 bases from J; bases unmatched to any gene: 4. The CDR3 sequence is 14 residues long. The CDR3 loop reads CASSASTGDQPQHF. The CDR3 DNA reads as TGCGCCAGCAGTGCTTCGACAGGGGATCAGCCCCAGCATTTT.

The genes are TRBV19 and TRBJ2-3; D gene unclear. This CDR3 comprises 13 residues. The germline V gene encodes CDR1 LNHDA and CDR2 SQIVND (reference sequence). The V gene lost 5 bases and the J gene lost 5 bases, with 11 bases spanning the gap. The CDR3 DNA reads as TGTGCCAGTAGTGTCCGAAGAGGAGATACGCAGTATTTT. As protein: CASSVRRGDTQYF.

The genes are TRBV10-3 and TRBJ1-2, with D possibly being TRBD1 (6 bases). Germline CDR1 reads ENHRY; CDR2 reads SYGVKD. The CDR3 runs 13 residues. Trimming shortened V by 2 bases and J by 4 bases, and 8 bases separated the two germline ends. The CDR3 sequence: CAISERQVYGYTF. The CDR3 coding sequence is TGTGCCATCAGTGAGAGACAGGTCTATGGCTACACCTTC.

The CDR3 coding sequence is TGCGCCAGCAGCTTGGGTGGGTTTAACACTGAAGCTTTCTTT. Translated: CASSLGGFNTEAFF. V is TRBV5-1 and J is TRBJ1-1; D not resolved. Looked up from germline, CDR1 is SGHRS and CDR2 is YFSETQ. Trimming removed 0 bases from V and 2 bases from J, with 8 bases in between. CDR3 length: 14 residues.

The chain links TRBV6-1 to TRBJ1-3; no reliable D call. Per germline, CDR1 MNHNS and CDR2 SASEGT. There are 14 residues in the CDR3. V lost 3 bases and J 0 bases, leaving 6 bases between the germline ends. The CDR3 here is CASSDPSSGNTIYF. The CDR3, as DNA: TGTGCCAGCAGTGATCCGAGCTCTGGAAACACCATATATTTT.

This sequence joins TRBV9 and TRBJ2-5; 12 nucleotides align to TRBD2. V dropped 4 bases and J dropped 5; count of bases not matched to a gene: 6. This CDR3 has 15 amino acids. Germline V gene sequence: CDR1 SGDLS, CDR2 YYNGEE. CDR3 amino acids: CASSPSGGAGETQYF. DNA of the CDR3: TGTGCCAGCAGCCCTAGCGGGGGGGCGGGGGAGACCCAGTACTTC.

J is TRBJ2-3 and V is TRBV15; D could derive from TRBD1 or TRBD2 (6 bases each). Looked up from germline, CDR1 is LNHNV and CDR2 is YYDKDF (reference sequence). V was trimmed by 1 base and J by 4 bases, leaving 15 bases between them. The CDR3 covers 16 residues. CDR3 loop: CATSRGGASVADTQYF. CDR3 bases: TGTGCCACCAGCAGAGGGGGGGCGTCCGTCGCAGATACGCAGTATTTT. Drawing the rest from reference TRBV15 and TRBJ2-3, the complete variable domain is DAMVIQNPRYQVTQFGKPVTLSCSQTLNHNVMYWYQQKSSQAPKLLFHYYDKDFNNEADTPDNFQSRRPNTSFCFLDIRSPGLGDTAMYLCATSRGGASVADTQYFGPGTRLTVL.

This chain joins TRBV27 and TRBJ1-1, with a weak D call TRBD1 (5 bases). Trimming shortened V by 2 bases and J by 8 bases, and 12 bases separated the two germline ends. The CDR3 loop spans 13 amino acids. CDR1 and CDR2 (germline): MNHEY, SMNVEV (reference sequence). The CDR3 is CASSLGDQTEAFF. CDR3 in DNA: TGTGCCAGCAGTTTAGGGGACCAAACCGAAGCTTTCTTT.

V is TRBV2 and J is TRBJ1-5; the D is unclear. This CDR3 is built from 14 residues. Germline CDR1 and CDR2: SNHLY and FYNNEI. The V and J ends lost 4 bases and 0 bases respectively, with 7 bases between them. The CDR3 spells CASSVSSSNQPQHF. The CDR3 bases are TGTGCCAGCAGTGTCAGTAGTAGCAATCAGCCCCAGCATTTT. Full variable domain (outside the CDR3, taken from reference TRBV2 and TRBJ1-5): EPEVTQTPSHQVTQMGQEVILRCVPISNHLYFYWYRQILGQKVEFLVSFYNNEISEKSEIFDDQFSVERPDGSNFTLKIRSTKLEDSAMYFCASSVSSSNQPQHFGDGTRLSIL.